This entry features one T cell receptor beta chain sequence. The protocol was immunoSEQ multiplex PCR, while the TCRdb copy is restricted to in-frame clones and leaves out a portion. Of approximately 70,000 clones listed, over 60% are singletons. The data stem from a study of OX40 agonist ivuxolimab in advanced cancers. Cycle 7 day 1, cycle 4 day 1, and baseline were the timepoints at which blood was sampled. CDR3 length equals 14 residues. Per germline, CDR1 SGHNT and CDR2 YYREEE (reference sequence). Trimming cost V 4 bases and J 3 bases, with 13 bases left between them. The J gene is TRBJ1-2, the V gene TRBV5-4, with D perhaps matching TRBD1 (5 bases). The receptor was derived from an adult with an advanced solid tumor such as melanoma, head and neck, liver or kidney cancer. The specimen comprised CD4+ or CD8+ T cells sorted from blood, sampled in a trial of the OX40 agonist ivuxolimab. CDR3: CASSPYPGYYGYTF. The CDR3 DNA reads TGTGCCAGCAGCCCCTACCCAGGGTACTATGGCTACACCTTC.